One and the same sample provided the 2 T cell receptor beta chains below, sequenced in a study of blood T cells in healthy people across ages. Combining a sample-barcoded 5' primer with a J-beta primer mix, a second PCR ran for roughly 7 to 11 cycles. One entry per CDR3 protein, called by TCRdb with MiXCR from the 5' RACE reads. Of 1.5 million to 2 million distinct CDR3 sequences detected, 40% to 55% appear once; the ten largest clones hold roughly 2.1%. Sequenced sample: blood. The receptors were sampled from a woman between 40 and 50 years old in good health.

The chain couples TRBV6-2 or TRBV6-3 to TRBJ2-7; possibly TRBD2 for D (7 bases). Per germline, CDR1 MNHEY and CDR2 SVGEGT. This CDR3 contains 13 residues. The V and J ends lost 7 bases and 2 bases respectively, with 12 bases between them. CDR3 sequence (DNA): TGTGCCAGCAACCCGGGGGGCCCCTACGAGCAGTACTTC. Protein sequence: CASNPGGPYEQYF.

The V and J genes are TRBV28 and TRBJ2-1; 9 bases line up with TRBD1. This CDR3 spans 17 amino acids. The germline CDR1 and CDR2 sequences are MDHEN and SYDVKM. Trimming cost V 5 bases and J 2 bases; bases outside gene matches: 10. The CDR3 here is CASSPAPGQGPYNEQFF. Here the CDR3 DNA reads TGTGCCAGCAGTCCTGCGCCGGGACAGGGACCCTACAATGAGCAGTTCTTC.